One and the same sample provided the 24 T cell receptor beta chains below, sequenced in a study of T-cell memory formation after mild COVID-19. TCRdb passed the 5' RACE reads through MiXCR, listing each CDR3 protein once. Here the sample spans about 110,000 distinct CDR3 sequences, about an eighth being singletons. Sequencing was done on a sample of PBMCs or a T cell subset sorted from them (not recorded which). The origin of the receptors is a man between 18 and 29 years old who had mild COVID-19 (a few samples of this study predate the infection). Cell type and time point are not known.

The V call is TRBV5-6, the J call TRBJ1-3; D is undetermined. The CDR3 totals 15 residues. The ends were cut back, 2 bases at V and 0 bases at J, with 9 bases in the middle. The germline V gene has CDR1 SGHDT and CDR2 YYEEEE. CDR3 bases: TGTGCCAGCAGCTTCTCAATAGTCTCTGGAAACACCATATATTTT. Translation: CASSFSIVSGNTIYF.

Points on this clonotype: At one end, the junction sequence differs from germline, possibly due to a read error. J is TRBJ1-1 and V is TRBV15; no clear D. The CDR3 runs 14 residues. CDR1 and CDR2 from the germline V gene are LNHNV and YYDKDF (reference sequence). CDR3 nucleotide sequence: TGTGCCACCAGCAGAGACCCAGTATGGGGTGAAGTTTTCTTT. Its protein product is CATSRDPVWGEVFF.

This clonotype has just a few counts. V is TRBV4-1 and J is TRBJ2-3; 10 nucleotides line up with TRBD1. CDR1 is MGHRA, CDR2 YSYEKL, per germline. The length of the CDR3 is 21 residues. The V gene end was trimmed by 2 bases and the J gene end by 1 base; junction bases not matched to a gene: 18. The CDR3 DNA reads TGCGCCAGCAGCCAACGACAGGGGGCAGGTCGTGTTGATTCTGGCACAGATACGCAGTATTTT. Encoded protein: CASSQRQGAGRVDSGTDTQYF.

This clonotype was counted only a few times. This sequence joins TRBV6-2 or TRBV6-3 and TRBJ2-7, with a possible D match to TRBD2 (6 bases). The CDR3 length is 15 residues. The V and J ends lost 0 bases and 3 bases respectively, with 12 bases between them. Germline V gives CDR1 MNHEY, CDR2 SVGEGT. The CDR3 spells CASSYSRGTSYEQYF. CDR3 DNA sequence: TGTGCCAGCAGTTACTCGCGGGGAACAAGCTACGAGCAGTACTTC.

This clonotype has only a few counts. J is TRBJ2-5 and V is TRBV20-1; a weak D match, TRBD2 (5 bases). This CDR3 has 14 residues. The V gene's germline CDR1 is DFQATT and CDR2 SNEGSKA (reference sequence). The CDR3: CSVPGVGYAETQYF. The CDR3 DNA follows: TGCAGCGTCCCCGGGGTAGGGTACGCAGAGACCCAGTACTTC.

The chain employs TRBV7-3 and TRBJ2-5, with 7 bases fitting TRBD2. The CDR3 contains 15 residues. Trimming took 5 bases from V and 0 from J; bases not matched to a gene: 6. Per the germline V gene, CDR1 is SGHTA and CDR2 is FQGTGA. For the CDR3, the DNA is TGTGCCAGCAGCCCTGGTCTAGCGGACCAAGAGACCCAGTACTTC. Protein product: CASSPGLADQETQYF.

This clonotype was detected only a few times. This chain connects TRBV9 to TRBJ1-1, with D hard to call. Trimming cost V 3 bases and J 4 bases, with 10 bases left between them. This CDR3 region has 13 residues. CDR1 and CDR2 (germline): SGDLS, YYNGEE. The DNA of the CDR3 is TGTGCCAGCAGCGCAAGATTGGGCACTGAAGCTTTCTTT. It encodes CASSARLGTEAFF.

CDR3 protein: CASSVTGNPPLHF. CDR3 coding DNA: TGTGCCAGCAGCGTGACAGGGAACCCACCCCTCCACTTT. This chain links TRBV9 with TRBJ1-6; 7 bases fit TRBD1. The CDR3 loop spans 13 amino acids. Losses at the gene ends were 2 bases for V and 11 bases for J; bases not matched to a gene: 4. The germline V gene has CDR1 SGDLS and CDR2 YYNGEE.

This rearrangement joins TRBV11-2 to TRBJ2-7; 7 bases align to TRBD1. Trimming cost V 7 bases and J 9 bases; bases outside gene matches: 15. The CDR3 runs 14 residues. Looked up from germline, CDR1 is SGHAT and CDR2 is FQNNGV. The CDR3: CASTKRGRGQGQYF. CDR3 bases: TGTGCCAGCACCAAAAGGGGAAGGGGGCAGGGGCAGTACTTC. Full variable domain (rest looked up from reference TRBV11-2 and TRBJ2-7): EAGVAQSPRYKIIEKRQSVAFWCNPISGHATLYWYQQILGQGPKLLIQFQNNGVVDDSQLPKDRFSAERLKGVDSTLKIQPAKLEDSAVYLCASTKRGRGQGQYFGPGTRLTVT.

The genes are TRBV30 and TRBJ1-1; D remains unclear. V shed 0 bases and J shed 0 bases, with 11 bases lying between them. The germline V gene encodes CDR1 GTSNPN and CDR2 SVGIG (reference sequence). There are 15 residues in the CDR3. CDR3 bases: TGTGCCTGGAGTGTACGCCAACTCATGAACACTGAAGCTTTCTTT. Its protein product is CAWSVRQLMNTEAFF.

The CDR3 sequence is CASETGSNTEAFF. The DNA for the CDR3 is TGTGCCAGCGAAACAGGGTCAAACACTGAAGCTTTCTTT. The chain recombines TRBV2 with TRBJ1-1; maybe TRBD1 (6 bases). V lost 8 bases and J 2 bases, leaving 12 bases between the germline ends. The CDR3 is made up of 13 amino acids. Germline CDR1 is SNHLY and CDR2 is FYNNEI.

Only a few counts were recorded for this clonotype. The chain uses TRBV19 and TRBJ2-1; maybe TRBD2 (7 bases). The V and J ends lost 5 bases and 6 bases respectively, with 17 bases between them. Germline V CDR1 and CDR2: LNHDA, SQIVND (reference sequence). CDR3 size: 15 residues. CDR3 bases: TGTGCCAGTAGTGTCCGGGACAAGCGGGGCAATGAGCAGTTCTTC. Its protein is CASSVRDKRGNEQFF. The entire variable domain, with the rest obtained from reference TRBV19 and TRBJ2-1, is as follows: DGGITQSPKYLFRKEGQNVTLSCEQNLNHDAMYWYRQDPGQGLRLIYYSQIVNDFQKGDIAEGYSVSREKKESFPLTVTSAQKNPTAFYLCASSVRDKRGNEQFFGPGTRLTVL.

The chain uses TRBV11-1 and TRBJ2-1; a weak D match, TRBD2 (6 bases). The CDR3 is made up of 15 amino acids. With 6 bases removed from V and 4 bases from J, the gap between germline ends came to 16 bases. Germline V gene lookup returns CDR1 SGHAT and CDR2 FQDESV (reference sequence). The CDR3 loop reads CASRISGGFYNEQFF. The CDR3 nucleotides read TGTGCCAGCAGAATTAGCGGAGGATTTTACAATGAGCAGTTCTTC.

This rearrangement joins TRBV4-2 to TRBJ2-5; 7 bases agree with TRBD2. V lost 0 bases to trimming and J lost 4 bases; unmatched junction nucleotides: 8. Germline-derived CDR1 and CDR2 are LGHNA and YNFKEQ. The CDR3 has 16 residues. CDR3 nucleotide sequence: TGTGCCAGCAGCCAAGATCTTGGGTGGGGGGGAGAGACCCAGTACTTC. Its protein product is CASSQDLGWGGETQYF.

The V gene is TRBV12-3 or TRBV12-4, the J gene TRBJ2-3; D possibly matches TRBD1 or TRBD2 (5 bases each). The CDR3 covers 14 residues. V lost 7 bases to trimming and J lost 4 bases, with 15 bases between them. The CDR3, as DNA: TGTGCCAGCACCCACGGGCTGGGGGCAGATACGCAGTATTTT. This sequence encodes CASTHGLGADTQYF.

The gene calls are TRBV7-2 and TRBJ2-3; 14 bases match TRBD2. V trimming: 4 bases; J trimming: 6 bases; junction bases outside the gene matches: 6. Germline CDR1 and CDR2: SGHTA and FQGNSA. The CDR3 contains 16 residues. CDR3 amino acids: CASSSGLAGAIDTQYF. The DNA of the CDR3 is TGTGCCAGCAGCTCGGGACTAGCGGGGGCCATCGATACGCAGTATTTT.

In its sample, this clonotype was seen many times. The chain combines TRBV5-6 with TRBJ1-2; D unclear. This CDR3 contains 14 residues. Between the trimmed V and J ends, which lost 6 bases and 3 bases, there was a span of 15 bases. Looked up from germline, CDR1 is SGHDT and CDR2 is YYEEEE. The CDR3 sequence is CASIEYTLDYGYTF. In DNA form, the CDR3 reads TGTGCCAGCATCGAGTACACTCTTGACTATGGCTACACCTTC. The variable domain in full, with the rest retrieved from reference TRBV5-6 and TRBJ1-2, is DAGVTQSPTHLIKTRGQQVTLRCSPKSGHDTVSWYQQALGQGPQFIFQYYEEEERQRGNFPDRFSGHQFPNYSSELNVNALLLGDSALYLCASIEYTLDYGYTFGSGTRLTVV.

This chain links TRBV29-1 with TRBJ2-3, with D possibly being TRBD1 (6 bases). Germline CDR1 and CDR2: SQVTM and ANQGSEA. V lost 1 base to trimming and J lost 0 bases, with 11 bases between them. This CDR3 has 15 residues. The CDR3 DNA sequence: TGCAGCGTTGAAGTCTCGGGACACAGCACAGATACGCAGTATTTT. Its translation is CSVEVSGHSTDTQYF.

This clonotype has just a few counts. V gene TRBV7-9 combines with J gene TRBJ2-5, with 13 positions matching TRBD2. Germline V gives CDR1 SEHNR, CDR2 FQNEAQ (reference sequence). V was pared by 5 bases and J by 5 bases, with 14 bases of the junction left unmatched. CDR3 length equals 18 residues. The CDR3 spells CASSAIPGLAGRSETQYF. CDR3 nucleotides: TGTGCCAGCAGCGCAATACCGGGACTAGCGGGGCGGTCGGAGACCCAGTACTTC.

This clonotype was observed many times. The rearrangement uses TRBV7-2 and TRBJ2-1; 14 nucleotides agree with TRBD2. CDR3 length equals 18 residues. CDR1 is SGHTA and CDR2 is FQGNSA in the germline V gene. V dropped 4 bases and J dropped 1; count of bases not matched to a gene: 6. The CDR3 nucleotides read TGTGCCAGCAGCTCCCCGGGACTAGCGGGGGAATCCTACAATGAGCAGTTCTTC. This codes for CASSSPGLAGESYNEQFF.

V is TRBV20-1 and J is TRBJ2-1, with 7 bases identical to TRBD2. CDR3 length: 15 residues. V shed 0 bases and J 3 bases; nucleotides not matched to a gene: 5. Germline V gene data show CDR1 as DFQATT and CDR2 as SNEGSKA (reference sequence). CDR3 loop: CSARDDAGDYNEQFF. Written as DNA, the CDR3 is TGCAGTGCTAGAGATGACGCGGGGGACTACAATGAGCAGTTCTTC.

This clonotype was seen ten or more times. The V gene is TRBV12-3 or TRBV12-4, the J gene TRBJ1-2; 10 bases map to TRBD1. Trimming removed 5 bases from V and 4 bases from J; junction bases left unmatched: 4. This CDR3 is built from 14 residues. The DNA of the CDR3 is TGTGCCAGCAGTCGACAGGGGGCTGGCTATGGCTACACCTTC. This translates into CASSRQGAGYGYTF.

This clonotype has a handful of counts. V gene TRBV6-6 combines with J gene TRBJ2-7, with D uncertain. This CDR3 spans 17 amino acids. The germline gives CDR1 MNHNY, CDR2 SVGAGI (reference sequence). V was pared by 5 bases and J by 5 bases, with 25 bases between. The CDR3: CASSVGNTYISSHEQYV. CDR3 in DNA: TGTGCCAGCAGTGTAGGGAATACCTACATCTCTTCCCACGAGCAGTACGTC.

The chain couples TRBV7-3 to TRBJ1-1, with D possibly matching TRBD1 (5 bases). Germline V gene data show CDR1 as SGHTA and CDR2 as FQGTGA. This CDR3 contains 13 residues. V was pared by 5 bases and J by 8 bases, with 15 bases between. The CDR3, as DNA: TGTGCCAGCAGCGACAACCCCGGGACGGAAGCTTTCTTT. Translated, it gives CASSDNPGTEAFF.